These 12 T cell receptor beta chains came from one sample sequenced in a study of cytomegalovirus exposure and HLA in healthy donors. Both 60 Vbeta primers and 13 Jbeta primers went into the PCR. Only in-frame clones appear in the TCRdb table, and some are missing; sequencing was by immunoSEQ multiplex PCR. The top ten clones hold 1.6% of a sample with some 120,000 clones, roughly two thirds of them seen once. Sequenced input: PBMCs. These receptors were obtained from a young man in good health and CMV-seropositive.

This clone was found a few times. The chain carries TRBV5-4 and TRBJ2-7, with TRBD2 identical over 7 bases. This CDR3 has 14 amino acids. The ends lost 0 bases at V and 6 bases at J; junction bases unmatched: 6. In germline, CDR1 is SGHNT, CDR2 YYREEE (reference sequence). The chain's CDR3 is CASSLGGRASEQYF. The CDR3 DNA sequence: TGTGCCAGCAGCTTGGGGGGGAGGGCCTCCGAGCAGTACTTC.

The V gene is TRBV5-1, the J gene TRBJ2-5; D remains ambiguous. The V and J ends lost 8 bases and 2 bases respectively, with 19 bases between them. The CDR3 extends over 15 amino acids. Per the germline V gene, CDR1 is SGHRS and CDR2 is YFSETQ. The DNA for the CDR3 is TGCGCCAGTGCCCCCTGGTCGGCTAGACAAGAGACCCAGTACTTC. Protein: CASAPWSARQETQYF. Combining the CDR3 with reference TRBV5-1 and TRBJ2-5 gives the whole variable domain KAGVTQTPRYLIKTRGQQVTLSCSPISGHRSVSWYQQTPGQGLQFLFEYFSETQRNKGNFPGRFSGRQFSNSRSEMNVSTLELGDSALYLCASAPWSARQETQYFGPGTRLLVL.

The gene calls are TRBV7-3 and TRBJ1-1; D remains unclear. CDR3 length equals 14 residues. CDR1 is SGHTA and CDR2 is FQGTGA in the germline V gene. V was cut by 4 bases and J by 8 bases, with 17 bases left in between. The CDR3 DNA reads as TGTGCCAGCAGCTCTTCGGCCCCGTCAGGCGAAGCTTTCTTT. It encodes CASSSSAPSGEAFF.

This chain uses TRBV5-1 with TRBJ2-1, with 9 bases identical to TRBD2. This CDR3 has 15 amino acids. With V trimmed by 1 base and J by 10 bases, 9 bases remained unmatched. CDR1 is SGHRS and CDR2 is YFSETQ in the germline V gene. CDR3 nucleotides: TGCGCCAGCAGCTTGCCTAGCGGGGTGTTCAACGAGCAGTTCTTC. Translating gives CASSLPSGVFNEQFF.

The V call is TRBV19, the J call TRBJ2-5; 10 bases agree with TRBD2. V lost 5 bases and J lost 5; bases outside the gene matches: 8. CDR3 length equals 15 residues. Germline CDR1 reads LNHDA; CDR2 reads SQIVND (reference sequence). CDR3 protein: CASSSLAGSWETQYF. The CDR3 DNA reads TGTGCCAGTAGTTCACTAGCGGGGTCCTGGGAGACCCAGTACTTC.

This clone was observed a few times. This chain joins TRBV7-9 and TRBJ2-2; the D is unclear. The V end was cut by 5 bases, the J end by 6 bases, with 7 bases between. The germline V gene encodes CDR1 SEHNR and CDR2 FQNEAQ (reference sequence). The CDR3 has 12 amino acids. The CDR3 spells CASSPPAGELFF. The CDR3 DNA follows: TGTGCCAGCAGCCCTCCGGCCGGGGAGCTGTTTTTT.

CDR3 in amino acids: CASSLRPPDEQYF. CDR3 sequence (DNA): TGTGCCAGCAGCTTACGTCCCCCGGACGAGCAGTACTTC. The V gene is TRBV7-2, the J gene TRBJ2-7; D gene uncertain. In germline, CDR1 is SGHTA, CDR2 FQGNSA. The V gene lost 2 bases and the J gene lost 5 bases, with 10 bases spanning the gap. The length of the CDR3 is 13 residues. The full variable domain, in which reference TRBV7-2 and TRBJ2-7 provide the parts outside the CDR3, is GAGVSQSPSNKVTEKGKDVELRCDPISGHTALYWYRQSLGQGLEFLIYFQGNSAPDKSGLPSDRFSAERTGGSVSTLTIQRTQQEDSAVYLCASSLRPPDEQYFGPGTRLTVT.

A few counts support this clone. V gene TRBV9 combines with J gene TRBJ2-7; perhaps TRBD1 as D (6 bases). The V gene's germline CDR1 is SGDLS and CDR2 YYNGEE. This CDR3 comprises 15 residues. Deletions cut 0 bases from V and 6 bases from J, with 16 bases between. The CDR3 bases are TGTGCCAGCAGCGTAGCTTCAGCAGGGGTGGGCGAGCAGTACTTC. It is translated as CASSVASAGVGEQYF.

The table lists this clone with a few counts. At the DNA level, this CDR3 is encoded by other sequences in the same sample as well. This chain connects TRBV5-8 to TRBJ1-5; no reliable D call. This CDR3 comprises 13 residues. The V gene's germline CDR1 is SGHTS and CDR2 YDEGEE. The V end lost 0 bases, the J end lost 4 bases, and 5 bases lay between the germline ends. The CDR3 region has the DNA TGTGCCAGCAGCTTGGGGAGAAATCAGCCCCAGCATTTT. It codes for CASSLGRNQPQHF.

This clone was recorded once. This sequence joins TRBV6-5 and TRBJ1-1; D is unclear. Per the germline V gene, CDR1 is MNHEY and CDR2 is SVGAGI. This CDR3 spans 13 amino acids. Deletions cut 5 bases from V and 2 bases from J, with 9 bases between. CDR3 region: CASSTRGNTEAFF. CDR3 coding DNA: TGTGCCAGCAGTACGCGGGGAAACACTGAAGCTTTCTTT.

CDR3 DNA: TGTGCCAGCAGCTGGGACAGGGGGAGGCAGTACTTC. It is translated as CASSWDRGRQYF. V gene TRBV13 combines with J gene TRBJ2-7; 11 bases agree with TRBD1. Per the germline V gene, CDR1 is PRHDT and CDR2 is FYEKMQ (reference sequence). Trimming took 4 bases from V and 9 from J; bases not matched to a gene: 2. CDR3 length: 12 residues.

This chain links TRBV5-4 with TRBJ1-1; D might be TRBD1 (5 bases). Trimming cost V 0 bases and J 3 bases, with 12 bases left between them. CDR3 length equals 15 residues. Germline-derived CDR1 and CDR2 are SGHNT and YYREEE (reference sequence). This CDR3 is CASSLEGDTDTEAFF. Written as DNA, the CDR3 is TGTGCCAGCAGCTTGGAAGGGGATACGGACACTGAAGCTTTCTTT.